Reported below is one TCR beta chain. Its antigen is currently unknown. Profiled with immunoSEQ multiplex PCR; TCRdb holds only in-frame clones, not every one. This table has around 150,000 clones, 85% to 95% appearing once. This sample is part of a study of T cell responses to AZD1222 COVID-19 vaccine. Findings of the study overall: Close to half of all spike-specific TCRs reportedly target regions of the variants that are unmutated. Of the AZD1222 recipients, only 6 or 7 were seropositive at baseline.

This CDR3 comprises 13 residues. The germline V gene encodes CDR1 MDHEN and CDR2 SYDVKM. Trimming removed 3 bases at V and 7 bases at J, with 13 bases between. The chain recombines TRBV28 with TRBJ2-7; D tentatively reads TRBD1 or TRBD2 (7 bases each). This TCR came from an adult who received the AZD1222 COVID-19 vaccine. The material was peripheral blood, obtained 28 days after the second AZD1222 dose. CDR3 sequence (DNA): TGTGCCAGCAGTTTTTACAGGGGAGGGGAGCAGTACTTC. It yields the protein CASSFYRGGEQYF.